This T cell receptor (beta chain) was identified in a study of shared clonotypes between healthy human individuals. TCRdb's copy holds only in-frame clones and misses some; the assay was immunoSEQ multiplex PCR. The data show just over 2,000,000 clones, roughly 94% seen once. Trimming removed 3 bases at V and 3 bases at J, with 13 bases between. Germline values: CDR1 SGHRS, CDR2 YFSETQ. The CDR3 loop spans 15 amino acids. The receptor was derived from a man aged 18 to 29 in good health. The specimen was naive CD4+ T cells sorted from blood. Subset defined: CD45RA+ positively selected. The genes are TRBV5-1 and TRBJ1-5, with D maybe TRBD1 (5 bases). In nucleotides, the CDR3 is TGCGCCAGCAGCTCACTGGGGGGAGACAATCAGCCCCAGCATTTT. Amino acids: CASSSLGGDNQPQHF.